This T cell receptor (beta chain) was retrieved from a study of cytomegalovirus exposure and HLA in healthy donors. Study summary: Clustering assigned about 79% of the roughly 420 genotyped donors to the Caucasian-associated ancestry cluster.

Trimming removed 5 bases from V and 0 bases from J; junction bases left unmatched: 13. This CDR3 has 17 residues. Germline-derived CDR1 and CDR2 are SEHNR and FQNEAQ (reference sequence). On this clone itself: Antigen unknown.

It was with 60 Vbeta and 13 Jbeta primers that the PCR ran. Libraries were prepared by immunoSEQ multiplex PCR; TCRdb keeps only in-frame clonotypes and omits some of them. The data hold about 300,000 clones, with 86% observed a single time. This cohort consisted of healthy bone marrow donors. Findings and caveats of the study: The CMV antigen specificity of three CMV-associated chains was confirmed through in vitro analysis.

The TCR comes from a man in his forties or fifties in good health and CMV-seropositive. This chain links TRBV7-9 with TRBJ2-7; TRBD1 matches at 7 bases. The source material was PBMCs. In DNA, the CDR3 is TGTGCCAGCAGCCTCCCGGCGACAGGGACGAACTCCTACGAGCAGTACTTC. Its protein is CASSLPATGTNSYEQYF.